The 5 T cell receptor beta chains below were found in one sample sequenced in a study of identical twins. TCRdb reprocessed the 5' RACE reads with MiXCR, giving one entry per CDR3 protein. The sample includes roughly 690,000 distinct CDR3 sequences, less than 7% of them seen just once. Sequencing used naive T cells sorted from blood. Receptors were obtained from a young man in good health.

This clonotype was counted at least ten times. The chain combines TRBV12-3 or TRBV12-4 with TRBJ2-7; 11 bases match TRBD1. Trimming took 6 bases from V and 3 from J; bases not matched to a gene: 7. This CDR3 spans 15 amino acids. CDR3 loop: CASSTGTGGFYEQYF. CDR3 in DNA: TGTGCCAGCAGCACAGGGACAGGGGGATTCTACGAGCAGTACTTC.

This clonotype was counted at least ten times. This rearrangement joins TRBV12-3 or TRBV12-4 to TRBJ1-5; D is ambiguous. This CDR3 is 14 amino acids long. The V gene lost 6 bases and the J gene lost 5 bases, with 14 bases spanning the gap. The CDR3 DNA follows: TGTGCCAGCAGCGAAAACTCGGGTCATCAGCCCCAGCATTTT. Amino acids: CASSENSGHQPQHF.

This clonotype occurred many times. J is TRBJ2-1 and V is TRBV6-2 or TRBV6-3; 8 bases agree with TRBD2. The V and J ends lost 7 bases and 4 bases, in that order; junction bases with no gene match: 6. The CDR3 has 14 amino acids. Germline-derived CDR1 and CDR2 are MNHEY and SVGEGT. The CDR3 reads CASTPGTSYNEQFF. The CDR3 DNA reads TGTGCCAGCACCCCCGGGACTAGTTACAATGAGCAGTTCTTC.

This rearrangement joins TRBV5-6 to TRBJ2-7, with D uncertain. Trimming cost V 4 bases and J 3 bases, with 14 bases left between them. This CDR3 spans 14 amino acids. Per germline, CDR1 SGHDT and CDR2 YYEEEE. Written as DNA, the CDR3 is TGTGCCAGCAGCCCCAAGAGGACCAACTACGAGCAGTACGTC. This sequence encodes CASSPKRTNYEQYV.

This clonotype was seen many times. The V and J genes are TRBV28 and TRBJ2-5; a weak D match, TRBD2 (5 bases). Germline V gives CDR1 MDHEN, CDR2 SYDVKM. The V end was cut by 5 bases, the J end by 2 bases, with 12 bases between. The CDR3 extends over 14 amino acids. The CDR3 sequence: CASSHGLLQETQYF. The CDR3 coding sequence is TGTGCCAGCAGTCACGGACTTTTACAAGAGACCCAGTACTTC.